These 4 T cell receptor beta chains were sequenced from one sample in a study of Graves' ophthalmopathy and Graves' hyperthyroidism. TCR beta CDR3 regions were amplified from RNA transcripts. An initial RT-PCR round employing HTBI primers preceded a second-round multiplex PCR. TCRdb independently ran MiXCR on the multiplex PCR reads; one entry per CDR3 protein. Here the sample spans some 1.1 million distinct CDR3 sequences, about two fifths being singletons. Sequencing was performed on peripheral blood or thyroid tissue (not recorded which). The receptors shown here come from an adult man with Graves' hyperthyroidism.

The gene calls are TRBV20-1 and TRBJ2-5, with 11 bases lining up with TRBD2. The CDR3 has 14 amino acids. Germline lookup yields CDR1 DFQATT and CDR2 SNEGSKA (reference sequence). V shed 5 bases and J 11 bases; nucleotides not matched to a gene: 13. For the CDR3, the DNA is TGCAGTGCTCTCGGACTAGCGGGTAACAATGAGCAGTACTTC. This sequence encodes CSALGLAGNNEQYF.

The table lists this clonotype with a few counts. The chain uses TRBV27 and TRBJ2-5; D may correspond to TRBD1 or TRBD2 (5 bases each). The germline V gene encodes CDR1 MNHEY and CDR2 SMNVEV (reference sequence). With 5 bases removed from V and 0 bases from J, the gap between germline ends came to 13 bases. CDR3 size: 15 residues. For the CDR3, the DNA is TGTGCCAGCAGTCCCTCGGGACGGAACCAAGAGACCCAGTACTTC. As protein: CASSPSGRNQETQYF.

This clonotype was detected only a few times. A much larger clone lies one base from this, so it may be a read error. This chain connects TRBV10-3 to TRBJ2-6, with 8 bases lining up with TRBD1. With V trimmed by 10 bases and J by 2 bases, 7 bases remained unmatched. Germline CDR1 and CDR2: ENHRY and SYGVKD. This CDR3 spans 15 amino acids. The CDR3, as DNA: TGTGCCAACGCTGAGACAGGGGCTGGGGCCAACGTCCTGACTTTC. It codes for CANAETGAGANVLTF.

The genes are TRBV28 and TRBJ1-2, with 9 bases aligning to TRBD1. CDR1 MDHEN and CDR2 SYDVKM come from the germline V gene. This CDR3 has 15 amino acids. The J segment lost 2 bases and the V segment lost 5 bases, leaving 6 bases of the junction unmatched. This chain's CDR3 is CASSPHGTGNYGYTF. The CDR3 DNA sequence: TGTGCCAGCAGTCCACACGGGACAGGGAACTATGGCTACACCTTC.